This passage covers 19 T cell receptor beta chains from one sample sequenced in a study of shared clonotypes between healthy human individuals. Sequenced by immunoSEQ multiplex PCR; TCRdb stores in-frame clones only, minus some. The sample lists roughly 2 million clones, nearly 97% seen once, with roughly 0.13% in the top ten. Material for sequencing was naive CD4+ T cells sorted from blood. Indicated subset: CD45RA+ positively selected. The source of these receptors is a man between 18 and 29 years old in good health.

This clone has a handful of counts. Other nucleotide sequences in the sample specify the same CDR3. The rearrangement links TRBV6-5 to TRBJ1-1; perhaps TRBD1 as D (5 bases). This CDR3 has 14 amino acids. Between the trimmed V and J ends, which lost 2 bases and 0 bases, there was a span of 7 bases. The germline V gene has CDR1 MNHEY and CDR2 SVGAGI. As DNA, the CDR3 is TGTGCCAGCAGTTACGGGACGGTGAACACTGAAGCTTTCTTT. As protein: CASSYGTVNTEAFF.

The chain joins TRBV5-6 to TRBJ2-5, with TRBD1 identical over 10 bases. The ends lost 0 bases at V and 5 bases at J; junction bases unmatched: 4. CDR1 and CDR2 (germline): SGHDT, YYEEEE. This CDR3 has 15 amino acids. The CDR3: CASSLVGQGLETQYF. The CDR3 DNA follows: TGTGCCAGCAGCTTGGTGGGACAGGGGTTGGAGACCCAGTACTTC.

The rearrangement joins TRBV5-1 to TRBJ1-2, with 9 bases matching TRBD1. The J segment lost 4 bases and the V segment lost 4 bases, leaving 8 bases of the junction unmatched. This CDR3 has 15 residues. Germline lookup yields CDR1 SGHRS and CDR2 YFSETQ. CDR3 DNA: TGCGCCAGCAGCGCTCCGGGACAGGGAATCTATGGCTACACCTTC. Its translation is CASSAPGQGIYGYTF.

In its sample, this clone was seen once. This sample includes further DNA sequences coding for the same CDR3. The chain employs TRBV5-1 and TRBJ1-3; no definite D call. V lost 4 bases, J lost 1 base, and 9 bases lay in between. The CDR3 has 14 amino acids. The V gene's germline CDR1 is SGHRS and CDR2 YFSETQ. CDR3 nucleotide sequence: TGCGCCAGCAGCCCAACGGGGTCTGGAAACACCATATATTTT. It encodes CASSPTGSGNTIYF.

V is TRBV6-6 and J is TRBJ1-4; tentatively, D is TRBD1 (6 bases). The CDR3 has 14 residues. Germline CDR1 reads MNHNY; CDR2 reads SVGAGI (reference sequence). The V gene lost 4 bases and the J gene lost 3 bases, with 9 bases spanning the gap. The CDR3 DNA is TGTGCCAGCAGTTTTCCAGGGGCTAATGAAAAACTGTTTTTT. Its translation is CASSFPGANEKLFF.

This chain joins TRBV9 and TRBJ2-7; D not resolved. Germline assignment: CDR1 SGDLS and CDR2 YYNGEE. Trimming removed 4 bases at V and 0 bases at J, with 11 bases between. The CDR3 loop spans 14 amino acids. As DNA, the CDR3 is TGTGCCAGCAGCACCACCCCTAGCTCCTACGAGCAGTACTTC. It yields the protein CASSTTPSSYEQYF.

The V gene is TRBV6-1, the J gene TRBJ1-5; possibly TRBD1 for D (6 bases). From germline, CDR1 is MNHNS and CDR2 SASEGT. V was shortened by 4 bases and J by 0 bases, with 22 bases between the two germline ends. The CDR3 has 19 residues. For the CDR3, the DNA is TGTGCCAGCAGTGGAATTGGGGCGGGGGCGCGAAATAGCAATCAGCCCCAGCATTTT. Protein sequence: CASSGIGAGARNSNQPQHF.

This chain links TRBV7-9 with TRBJ1-1, with D uncertain. CDR3 length: 13 amino acids. Germline V gene lookup returns CDR1 SEHNR and CDR2 FQNEAQ (reference sequence). V shed 6 bases and J shed 4 bases, with 12 bases lying between them. CDR3 DNA: TGTGCCAGCAGTAAGTATTCGACCACTGAAGCTTTCTTT. Amino acid sequence: CASSKYSTTEAFF. The complete variable domain, with remaining parts taken from reference TRBV7-9 and TRBJ1-1, reads DTGVSQNPRHKITKRGQNVTFRCDPISEHNRLYWYRQTLGQGPEFLTYFQNEAQLEKSRLLSDRFSAERPKGSFSTLEIQRTEQGDSAMYLCASSKYSTTEAFFGQGTRLTVV.

This CDR3 is CASSLAGDYGYTF. CDR3 nucleotide sequence: TGTGCCAGCAGCTTAGCAGGGGACTATGGCTACACCTTC. The chain combines TRBV7-3 with TRBJ1-2; a possible D gene is TRBD1 (6 bases). The CDR3 totals 13 residues. Germline loops: CDR1 SGHTA, CDR2 FQGTGA. Trimming took off 2 bases at V and 3 bases at J, with 7 bases between the two ends.

This chain joins TRBV6-1 and TRBJ2-7; 7 bases are a match to TRBD2. Trimming removed 6 bases from V and 3 bases from J; junction bases left unmatched: 8. Germline V gives CDR1 MNHNS, CDR2 SASEGT. The length of the CDR3 is 14 residues. The CDR3 loop is CASRVTSRNYEQYF. The CDR3 region has the DNA TGTGCCAGCAGGGTGACTAGCAGAAACTACGAGCAGTACTTC.

V and J are TRBV28 and TRBJ1-1; a possible D gene is TRBD1 (5 bases). Trimming removed 7 bases from V and 4 bases from J, with 13 bases in between. Germline V gene lookup returns CDR1 MDHEN and CDR2 SYDVKM. This CDR3 has 13 residues. This chain's CDR3 is CASTLRDLTEAFF. The CDR3, as DNA: TGTGCCAGCACTCTCCGGGACCTCACTGAAGCTTTCTTT.

The rearrangement links TRBV11-3 to TRBJ2-4; D tentatively reads TRBD1 or TRBD2 (5 bases each). Trimming pared 1 base from V and 6 bases from J, leaving 13 bases between. CDR1 is SGHNT and CDR2 is YENEEA in the germline V gene. The CDR3 totals 15 residues. CDR3 protein: CASSLAPGPGNIQYF. As DNA, the CDR3 is TGTGCCAGCAGCTTAGCCCCGGGGCCCGGAAACATTCAGTACTTC.

This sequence joins TRBV29-1 and TRBJ2-7, with TRBD2 matching over 8 bases. Trimming took 2 bases from V and 0 from J; bases not matched to a gene: 3. Germline-derived CDR1 and CDR2 are SQVTM and ANQGSEA. CDR3 length: 14 residues. The CDR3 reads CSVEWSGSSYEQYF. The CDR3 region has the DNA TGCAGCGTTGAATGGAGCGGGAGCTCCTACGAGCAGTACTTC.

The chain uses TRBV18 and TRBJ2-5; 9 bases line up with TRBD1. The V and J ends lost 3 bases and 4 bases, in that order; junction bases with no gene match: 9. Germline V gene data show CDR1 as KGHSH and CDR2 as LQKENI. The CDR3 is 16 residues long. The CDR3 region is CASSPAGTGSIETQYF. The CDR3 DNA is TGTGCCAGCTCACCGGCAGGGACAGGGTCAATAGAGACCCAGTACTTC. Using reference TRBV18 and TRBJ2-5 for the parts outside the CDR3, the full variable domain is NAGVMQNPRHLVRRRGQEARLRCSPMKGHSHVYWYRQLPEEGLKFMVYLQKENIIDESGMPKERFSAEFPKEGPSILRIQQVVRGDSAAYFCASSPAGTGSIETQYFGPGTRLLVL.

The rearrangement links TRBV5-1 to TRBJ2-3; TRBD2 aligns across 11 bases. Germline V gene sequence: CDR1 SGHRS, CDR2 YFSETQ. V trimming: 5 bases; J trimming: 0 bases; junction bases outside the gene matches: 5. CDR3 length: 16 amino acids. In DNA form, the CDR3 reads TGCGCCAGCAGTTCCCGACTAGCGGGGAGCACAGATACGCAGTATTTT. Its protein is CASSSRLAGSTDTQYF.

The V call is TRBV15, the J call TRBJ2-7, with TRBD2 matching 7 bases. After removal of 0 bases from V and 4 bases from J, the junction contained 3 bases not matched to a gene. This CDR3 region has 14 residues. Germline CDR1 reads LNHNV; CDR2 reads YYDKDF (reference sequence). The CDR3 nucleotides are TGTGCCACCAGCAGAGATACCGGGAGGTACGAGCAGTACTTC. This encodes CATSRDTGRYEQYF.

The chain recombines TRBV6-5 with TRBJ1-2; TRBD1 might be the D (6 bases). CDR1 and CDR2 (germline): MNHEY, SVGAGI. V was pared by 6 bases and J by 3 bases, with 14 bases between. The length of the CDR3 is 14 residues. The CDR3 sequence is CASRRAGGYYGYTF. The CDR3 DNA reads TGTGCCAGCAGACGTGCGGGGGGCTACTATGGCTACACCTTC.

The gene calls are TRBV6-6 and TRBJ1-1; D is ambiguous. V dropped 4 bases and J dropped 0 bases, with 12 bases sitting between them. Germline CDR1 and CDR2: MNHNY and SVGAGI (reference sequence). The CDR3 totals 15 residues. The CDR3 region is CASSFSDGVNTEAFF. Here the CDR3 DNA reads TGTGCCAGCAGTTTTTCGGACGGCGTGAACACTGAAGCTTTCTTT.

The rearrangement joins TRBV5-6 to TRBJ1-4; tentatively, D is TRBD1 (6 bases). V was pared by 4 bases and J by 8 bases, with 15 bases between. CDR1 SGHDT and CDR2 YYEEEE come from the germline V gene. This CDR3 has 14 residues. CDR3 nucleotide sequence: TGTGCCAGCAGCCGTACTACAGGGTCAGAAAAACTGTTTTTT. Amino acids: CASSRTTGSEKLFF.